This is a list of T cell receptor beta chains from one sample in a study of graft-versus-host responses after intestinal transplantation. Produced via immunoSEQ multiplex PCR; TCRdb's table is partial and in-frame only. The sample consists of some 86,000 clones, around 90% of them appearing once. These receptors lack a known antigen. Sequencing used unstimulated CD8+ T cells sorted from spleen or lymph node cells, obtained before intestinal transplant. Source of these receptors: a human donor who received an intestinal transplant. CDR3s include the opening cysteine and the closing phenylalanine or tryptophan.

j_call,v_call,cdr3_aa
TRBJ1-3,TRBV2,CASSGDRLRHSGNTIYF
TRBJ2-3,TRBV15,CATSRDSFGLGTAWGDTQYF
TRBJ2-7,TRBV27,CASSLISELSYEQYF
TRBJ1-5,TRBV7-9,CASSHAGQRDQPQHF
TRBJ2-1,TRBV10-3,CAISEEGQANPEQFF
TRBJ2-3,TRBV6-5,CASSYGSDTDTQYF
TRBJ1-5,TRBV4-1,CASSQERVNQPQHF
TRBJ1-1,TRBV6-1,CASSVSMVPLDMNTEAFF
TRBJ1-1,TRBV10-1,CASSEGTGEFWTEAFF
TRBJ2-2,TRBV6-5,CASSSSGVAGELFF
TRBJ2-7,TRBV5-3,CARSLARPTEYYEQYF
TRBJ2-5,TRBV29-1,CSVEDLGGETQYF
TRBJ1-1,TRBV4-2,CASSQGVRGSSEAFF
TRBJ2-4,TRBV6-1,CASSDRVAKNIQYF
TRBJ2-2,TRBV28,CASSLSGTAGELFF
TRBJ2-7,TRBV7-9,CASSLVGSGRLKYF
TRBJ2-3,TRBV11-3,CASSQWGRPFDTQYF
TRBJ2-3,TRBV10-1,CASSVSSGTYSTDTQYF
TRBJ2-1,TRBV7-9,CASSLGTSGNEQFF
TRBJ2-3,TRBV10-3,CATDGGNTDTQYF
TRBJ2-4,TRBV20-1,CSGINIQYF
TRBJ1-6,TRBV12-2,CASRFSGQGANNSPLHF
TRBJ2-1,TRBV2,CASSSPRNLYNEQFF
TRBJ2-1,TRBV4-1,CASSQESGSSYNEQFF
TRBJ1-2,TRBV7-9,CASSDTQGGLYNYGYTF
TRBJ2-5,TRBV6-5,CASSYGTSGVETQYF
TRBJ2-5,TRBV11-2,CASSLASGVGETQYF
TRBJ2-1,TRBV7-9,CASSLVRGRRYNEQFF